This is a list of T cell receptor beta chains from one sample in a study of control samples from healthy donors and cancer patients. Produced via immunoSEQ multiplex PCR; TCRdb's table is partial and in-frame only. The table has some 56,000 clones, around 95% seen once; the top ten hold less than 3%. The material sequenced was blood. The receptor set was obtained from a man younger than 40 in good health. CDR3s include the opening cysteine and the closing phenylalanine or tryptophan.

V	J	CDR3
TRBV7-8	TRBJ2-7	CASSWGKGGEQYF
TRBV15	TRBJ2-5	CATSPRTSGGRGETQYF
TRBV12-5	TRBJ2-5	CASGQRQKETQYF
TRBV10-1	TRBJ2-2	CASSEREGTEPTGELFF
TRBV6-5	TRBJ2-7	CASSYSLQGAYEQYF
TRBV28	TRBJ2-7	CASTNQVSYEQYF
TRBV27	TRBJ2-2	CASSSGEAGELFF
TRBV7-2	TRBJ2-3	CASSITLGPTDTQYF
TRBV27	TRBJ1-5	CASSRGQGNQPQHF
TRBV27	TRBJ2-2	CASSFRGVGELFF
TRBV5-1	TRBJ1-4	CASSFLGGPSLATNEKLFF
TRBV7-2	TRBJ2-2	CASSLFGVAGNTGELFF
TRBV14	TRBJ2-3	CASSPAGGGSTDTQYF
TRBV12-3/TRBV12-4	TRBJ2-5	CASSFADPWTQYF
TRBV5-4	TRBJ1-3	CASSFGRESGNTIYF
TRBV12-3/TRBV12-4	TRBJ2-1	CASRLAGGNEQFF
TRBV5-1	TRBJ2-3	CASSLGARQGVTDTQYF
TRBV5-1	TRBJ2-2	CASSLAAGVTGELFF
TRBV19	TRBJ2-3	CASSIGLAESSTDTQYF
TRBV7-3	TRBJ1-1	CASSQGQGTEAFF
TRBV28	TRBJ2-1	CASSPRDNRWNEQFF
TRBV15	TRBJ2-1	CATSRDSGGGEQFF
TRBV7-8	TRBJ2-1	CASSLAVAGPSNEQFF
TRBV5-1	TRBJ1-5	CASIVPDRRSNQPQHF
TRBV14	TRBJ1-6	CASSQEKGSYNSPLHF
TRBV7-2	TRBJ2-1	CASSASGTSGRPEQFF
TRBV20-1	TRBJ1-5	CSLGNQPQHF
TRBV7-8	TRBJ2-7	CASSPGVDRKYEQYF
TRBV9	TRBJ2-7	CASSVASSASFYEQYF